Below, 19 T cell receptor beta chains from the same sample are listed, as sequenced in a study of blood T cells in healthy people across ages. A sample-barcoded 5' primer and a J-beta primer mix were used in a second PCR of roughly 6 to 11 cycles. From the 5' RACE reads, TCRdb called clonotypes with MiXCR, one entry per CDR3 protein. The sample shows over a million distinct CDR3 sequences, 40% to 45% of them seen only once. The sample comprised blood. These receptors originate from a woman in her sixties or seventies in good health.

The chain recombines TRBV5-1 with TRBJ2-5; 10 nucleotides align to TRBD2. TRBJ2-1 explains the end of the DNA better; the J call may be wrong. The CDR3 totals 16 residues. Germline V gene data show CDR1 as SGHRS and CDR2 as YFSETQ. The CDR3: CASSSGLAFGDTEQFF. The CDR3 DNA sequence: TGCGCCAGCAGCTCGGGACTAGCGTTTGGGGACACTGAGCAGTTCTTC.

J is TRBJ2-1 and V is TRBV9; 7 nucleotides align to TRBD2. CDR3 size: 16 residues. Germline CDR1 and CDR2: SGDLS and YYNGEE. V was clipped by 4 bases and J by 4 bases; unmatched bases: 11. The CDR3 sequence: CASSNSGSTLYNEQFF. The CDR3 region has the DNA TGTGCCAGCAGCAATAGCGGGTCCACACTTTACAATGAGCAGTTCTTC.

The rearrangement uses TRBV7-9 and TRBJ2-7, with D possibly being TRBD2 (7 bases). Trimming took 2 bases from V and 2 from J, leaving 19 bases between them. Germline V gene data show CDR1 as SEHNR and CDR2 as FQNEAQ (reference sequence). The CDR3 is 17 residues long. Written as DNA, the CDR3 is TGTGCCAGCAGCTTACGGAGGGGGGGTGCAGGGACCTACGAGCAGTACTTC. This translates into CASSLRRGGAGTYEQYF.

For this clonotype: One end of the junction fails to match germline, which may point to a read error. The V gene is TRBV10-3, the J gene TRBJ2-7; the D gene is possibly TRBD2 (6 bases). This CDR3 is 13 amino acids long. Germline CDR1 and CDR2: ENHRY and SYGVKD. The CDR3 DNA sequence: TGTGCCACGCGTGAAGGGAGGTCGAGCATTCAGTCCTTC. Its translation: CATREGRSSIQSF.

This clonotype was seen more than once but under ten times. V is TRBV15 and J is TRBJ1-2; 7 nucleotides match TRBD1. Germline-derived CDR1 and CDR2 are LNHNV and YYDKDF (reference sequence). V shed 0 bases and J 3 bases; nucleotides not matched to a gene: 10. CDR3 length: 17 amino acids. DNA for the CDR3: TGTGCCACCAGCAGAGATTATGGGACAGAGTACGACTATGGCTACACCTTC. Its translation: CATSRDYGTEYDYGYTF.

The chain employs TRBV7-8 and TRBJ2-7; either TRBD1 or TRBD2 may fit D (5 bases each). Germline V lookup: CDR1 SGHVS, CDR2 FQNEAQ. The CDR3 totals 18 residues. Trimming removed 4 bases at V and 5 bases at J, with 27 bases between. The CDR3 protein is CASSSYHLRGRGFDEQYF. The CDR3, as DNA: TGTGCCAGCAGCTCCTACCATTTAAGGGGCCGGGGTTTCGACGAGCAGTACTTC.

This sequence joins TRBV27 and TRBJ2-7, with D tentatively TRBD1 or TRBD2 (5 bases each). Germline V CDR1 and CDR2: MNHEY, SMNVEV (reference sequence). Trimming removed 7 bases at V and 4 bases at J, with 14 bases between. There are 13 residues in the CDR3. CDR3 nucleotides: TGTGCCAGCAATCCCTCTGGGGGTTACGAGCAGTACTTC. It yields the protein CASNPSGGYEQYF.

This clonotype occurred once. Sequence at one end of the junction differs from germline and may be a read error. The chain is built from TRBV14 and TRBJ2-1; D not resolved. The CDR3 runs 16 residues. Per the germline V gene, CDR1 is SGHDN and CDR2 is FVKESK. The CDR3 DNA follows: TGTGCCAGCAGCTTCAGGACGGTCAGCTCCTACGATGAGCAGTTCTTC. It yields the protein CASSFRTVSSYDEQFF.

The V gene is TRBV20-1, the J gene TRBJ2-7, with 13 bases aligning to TRBD2. Per the germline V gene, CDR1 is DFQATT and CDR2 is SNEGSKA (reference sequence). With 5 bases clipped from V and 4 bases from J, the junction kept 5 bases outside the gene matches. The CDR3 runs 14 residues. CDR3 DNA: TGCAGTGCTCCGGGACTAGCGGGATTTTACGAGCAGTACTTC. This codes for CSAPGLAGFYEQYF.

This chain links TRBV2 with TRBJ2-3; D not resolved. Looked up from germline, CDR1 is SNHLY and CDR2 is FYNNEI. Trimming took off 6 bases at V and 4 bases at J, with 8 bases between the two ends. The CDR3 consists of 12 residues. CDR3 residues: CASRGRADTQYF. The CDR3 nucleotides are TGTGCCAGCAGGGGTCGAGCAGATACGCAGTATTTT.

V gene TRBV2 combines with J gene TRBJ2-1; 8 bases are shared with TRBD2. V trimming: 2 bases; J trimming: 0 bases; junction bases outside the gene matches: 3. The CDR3 covers 16 residues. In germline, CDR1 is SNHLY, CDR2 FYNNEI. The CDR3 region has the DNA TGTGCCAGCAGTGAAATAGCGGGAAGCTCCTACAATGAGCAGTTCTTC. This encodes CASSEIAGSSYNEQFF. Together with reference TRBV2 and TRBJ2-1, the CDR3 gives the full variable domain: EPEVTQTPSHQVTQMGQEVILRCVPISNHLYFYWYRQILGQKVEFLVSFYNNEISEKSEIFDDQFSVERPDGSNFTLKIRSTKLEDSAMYFCASSEIAGSSYNEQFFGPGTRLTVL.

This clonotype was seen many times. This chain uses TRBV20-1 with TRBJ2-7, with D hard to call. The V end lost 2 bases, the J end lost 1 base, and 15 bases lay between the germline ends. Germline V lookup: CDR1 DFQATT, CDR2 SNEGSKA (reference sequence). This CDR3 region has 15 residues. CDR3 DNA: TGCAGTGCTAGAACGGATGGGCGGCAATCCTACGAGCAGTACTTC. Residues: CSARTDGRQSYEQYF.

The CDR3 coding sequence is TGTGCCAGCAGTTTCTCAGGGGCCCGTGAGGAGCAGTACTTC. Translation: CASSFSGAREEQYF. This rearrangement joins TRBV27 to TRBJ2-7; D may be TRBD1 (6 bases). The CDR3 has 14 residues. The V and J ends lost 3 bases and 7 bases respectively, with 16 bases between them. The germline V gene encodes CDR1 MNHEY and CDR2 SMNVEV (reference sequence).

The rearrangement joins TRBV6-1 to TRBJ1-2; maybe TRBD1 (6 bases). The CDR3 spans 13 residues. Germline assignment: CDR1 MNHNS and CDR2 SASEGT. Trimming removed 2 bases from V and 5 bases from J, with 9 bases in between. CDR3 sequence (DNA): TGTGCCAGCAGTGAACGTAGGGGGTATGGCTACACCTTC. It is translated as CASSERRGYGYTF.

At least ten counts were recorded for this clonotype. This chain connects TRBV6-2 or TRBV6-3 to TRBJ2-4; 7 bases map to TRBD2. CDR3 length equals 12 residues. The germline gives CDR1 MNHEY, CDR2 SVGEGT. V dropped 5 bases and J dropped 8; count of bases not matched to a gene: 3. The CDR3: CASSKLAHIQYF. The CDR3 DNA reads TGTGCCAGCAGTAAACTAGCGCACATTCAGTACTTC.

J is TRBJ2-5 and V is TRBV27; 9 bases line up with TRBD2. Germline V gene sequence: CDR1 MNHEY, CDR2 SMNVEV (reference sequence). The V gene end was trimmed by 4 bases and the J gene end by 7 bases; junction bases not matched to a gene: 7. The CDR3 runs 14 residues. CDR3 sequence (DNA): TGTGCCAGCAGTTCCCGGGCGGGAGGGGGGACCCAGTACTTC. Its translation is CASSSRAGGGTQYF.

The chain carries TRBV25-1 and TRBJ2-6, with 7 bases identical to TRBD1. V shed 6 bases and J 0 bases; nucleotides not matched to a gene: 8. In germline, CDR1 is MGHDK, CDR2 SYGVNS. The CDR3 runs 17 residues. In nucleotides, the CDR3 is TGTGCCAGCAGCACTCGGGACAGCATCTCTGGGGCCAACGTCCTGACTTTC. Translated, it gives CASSTRDSISGANVLTF.

The chain carries TRBV10-3 and TRBJ2-1, with no clear D. The CDR3 runs to 11 residues. CDR1 is ENHRY and CDR2 is SYGVKD in the germline V gene. V was shortened by 5 bases and J by 5 bases, with 4 bases between the two germline ends. CDR3 in DNA: TGTGCCATCAGTCAGAACAATGAGCAGTTCTTC. The encoded protein is CAISQNNEQFF.

CDR3 sequence reads: CSVVGRVTNIQYF. The CDR3 DNA is TGCAGCGTGGTGGGCAGGGTAACAAACATTCAGTACTTC. J is TRBJ2-7 and V is TRBV29-1; weak D call: TRBD1 (5 bases). The better agreement between TRBJ2-4 and the DNA end casts doubt on the J call. Germline V gives CDR1 SQVTM, CDR2 ANQGSEA. This CDR3 is 13 amino acids long.